This T cell receptor beta chain was observed in a study of T cells after yellow fever vaccination. Study findings and constraints: A minor fraction of clonotypes spanned both CD4 and CD8 compartments.

This clonotype was counted between two and nine times. What it binds is not known. TCRdb recomputed calls from the 5' RACE reads with MiXCR, one row per CDR3 protein. The data contain around 350,000 distinct CDR3 sequences, 6% to 8% of them singletons. V gave up 3 bases and J gave up 5 bases; unmatched junction bases: 8. Germline V gene lookup returns CDR1 SGHTA and CDR2 FQGNSA. The CDR3 runs 16 residues. The chain combines TRBV7-2 with TRBJ2-3; TRBD2 matches at 10 bases. The clonotype comes from a man aged 25-45 years who received the YFV17D yellow fever vaccine. The input for sequencing was PBMCs, taken 5 days after the yellow fever booster vaccination. CDR3 sequence (DNA): TGTGCCAGCAGCTTGTCTAGCGGGAGAAATAGAGATACGCAGTATTTT. Its protein product is CASSLSSGRNRDTQYF.